The source of this TCR beta chain is a study of cytomegalovirus exposure and HLA in healthy donors. Study findings and constraints: Segments of the TCR beta V type were, in most cases, productive about 87% or about 30% of the time in an earlier analysis. According to the study, around 180 TCR beta chains were cytomegalovirus-associated.

About this clone: Its antigen is as yet unknown.

A multiplex PCR was run with 60 Vbeta primers and 13 Jbeta primers. TCRdb's copy holds only in-frame clones and misses some; the assay was immunoSEQ multiplex PCR. The sample has 150,000 to 200,000 clones, roughly 81% seen once; the top ten hold 4.8%. Donors in the study were healthy people who gave bone marrow. This clonotype originated in a girl aged 5-17 years in good health and CMV-seropositive. The sequenced material came from PBMCs.

The chain's CDR3 is CASSYSGSTTYEQYF. CDR3 coding DNA: TGTGCCAGCAGTTACTCGGGGAGCACCACCTACGAGCAGTACTTC. V usage is TRBV6-6 and J usage is TRBJ2-7; TRBD2 is a possible D gene (5 bases). V shed 0 bases and J shed 2 bases, with 11 bases lying between them. The CDR3 spans 15 residues. Looked up from germline, CDR1 is MNHNY and CDR2 is SVGAGI (reference sequence).